The 8 T cell receptor beta chains reported below all come from one sample, sequenced in a study of blood T cell repertoires in COVID-19. The method was immunoSEQ multiplex PCR; TCRdb's version includes in-frame clones alone and lacks a portion of them. The sample gives 50,000 or so clones, roughly 87% of which show up once; 5.5% to 7.5% is in the top ten. Sequenced: peripheral blood. The receptor source for this set is a man aged 45-65 years with active COVID-19.

The chain links TRBV4-1 to TRBJ2-5; 9 bases fit TRBD2. Trimming took 0 bases from V and 5 from J; bases not matched to a gene: 4. Germline CDR1 reads MGHRA; CDR2 reads YSYEKL. The CDR3 sequence is 15 residues long. CDR3 residues: CASSQEIAGAETQYF. DNA of the CDR3: TGCGCCAGCAGCCAAGAAATAGCGGGAGCGGAGACCCAGTACTTC.

V gene TRBV3-1 (or the pseudogene TRBV3-2) combines with J gene TRBJ2-6; no clear D. CDR1 LGHDT and CDR2 YNNKEL come from the germline V gene (reference sequence). This CDR3 has 15 residues. V gave up 4 bases and J gave up 2 bases, with 9 bases separating them. The CDR3 sequence: CASSPLRTGANVLTF. CDR3 bases: TGTGCCAGCAGCCCTTTGAGGACTGGGGCCAACGTCCTGACTTTC.

This sequence joins TRBV27 and TRBJ1-6, with TRBD1 matching over 10 bases. The trim removed 5 bases at V and 10 bases at J, leaving 2 bases unmatched. The CDR3 has 13 residues. Germline V gene lookup returns CDR1 MNHEY and CDR2 SMNVEV (reference sequence). The chain's CDR3 is CASSGTGDSPLHF. CDR3 nucleotide sequence: TGTGCCAGCAGTGGGACAGGGGACTCACCCCTCCACTTT.

The chain carries TRBV5-1 and TRBJ2-1; D might be TRBD2 (5 bases). Germline V gives CDR1 SGHRS, CDR2 YFSETQ. Trimming removed 4 bases at V and 4 bases at J, with 15 bases between. CDR3 size: 15 residues. CDR3 protein: CASSLMTGTYNEQFF. For the CDR3, the DNA is TGCGCCAGCAGCCTTATGACGGGAACATACAATGAGCAGTTCTTC. Supplemented by reference TRBV5-1 and TRBJ2-1, the full variable domain reads KAGVTQTPRYLIKTRGQQVTLSCSPISGHRSVSWYQQTPGQGLQFLFEYFSETQRNKGNFPGRFSGRQFSNSRSEMNVSTLELGDSALYLCASSLMTGTYNEQFFGPGTRLTVL.

The table lists this clone with a count of one. This chain joins TRBV6-5 and TRBJ2-1; TRBD2 aligns across 7 bases. Germline values: CDR1 MNHEY, CDR2 SVGAGI. V was pared by 8 bases and J by 2 bases, with 6 bases of the junction left unmatched. The length of the CDR3 is 14 residues. In DNA, the CDR3 is TGTGCCAGCTCGCGGGAGAAAGCCTACAATGAGCAGTTCTTC. The encoded protein is CASSREKAYNEQFF.

The chain couples TRBV6-5 to TRBJ1-4; the D gene is possibly TRBD1 (5 bases). The germline gives CDR1 MNHEY, CDR2 SVGAGI. The CDR3 sequence is 13 residues long. Trimming left V 10 bases short and J 0 bases short, with 9 bases between. The DNA of the CDR3 is TGTGCCACCCGGGGGACAACTAATGAAAAACTGTTTTTT. This translates into CATRGTTNEKLFF.

The sample holds one count of this clone. V usage is TRBV19 and J usage is TRBJ2-5, with 9 bases identical to TRBD1. The CDR3 runs to 12 residues. Germline lookup yields CDR1 LNHDA and CDR2 SQIVND (reference sequence). CDR3 sequence reads: CGPGQGQETQYF. The CDR3 DNA reads as TGTGGGCCTGGACAGGGGCAAGAGACCCAGTACTTC. Variable domain in full (rest from reference TRBV19 and TRBJ2-5): DGGITQSPKYLFRKEGQNVTLSCEQNLNHDAMYWYRQDPGQGLRLIYYSQIVNDFQKGDIAEGYSVSREKKESFPLTVTSAQKNPTAFYLCGPGQGQETQYFGPGTRLLVL.

The chain couples TRBV15 to TRBJ2-3; 12 nucleotides align to TRBD2. The V and J ends lost 4 bases and 2 bases, in that order; junction bases with no gene match: 10. This CDR3 contains 18 residues. Germline loops: CDR1 LNHNV, CDR2 YYDKDF (reference sequence). The CDR3 loop reads CATSKGGLAGGVTDTQYF. CDR3 nucleotide sequence: TGTGCCACCAGCAAGGGCGGTCTAGCGGGAGGGGTCACAGATACGCAGTATTTT.